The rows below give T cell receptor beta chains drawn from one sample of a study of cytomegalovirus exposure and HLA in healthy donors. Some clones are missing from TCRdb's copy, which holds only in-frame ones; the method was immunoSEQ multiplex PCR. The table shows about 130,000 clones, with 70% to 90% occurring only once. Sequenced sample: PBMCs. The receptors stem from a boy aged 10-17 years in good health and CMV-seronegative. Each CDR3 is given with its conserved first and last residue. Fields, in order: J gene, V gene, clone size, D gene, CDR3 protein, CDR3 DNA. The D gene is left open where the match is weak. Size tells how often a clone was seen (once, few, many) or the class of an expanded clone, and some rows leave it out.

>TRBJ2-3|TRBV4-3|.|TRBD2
CASSQEPGLAGGTQYF
TGCGCCAGCAGCCAAGAACCGGGACTAGCGGGAGGTACGCAGTATTTT
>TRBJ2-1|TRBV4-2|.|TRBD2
CASSQDGAGAGNEQFF
TGTGCCAGCAGCCAAGACGGGGCGGGAGCGGGGAATGAGCAGTTCTTC
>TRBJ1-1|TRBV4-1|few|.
CASSQVAGRATEAFF
TGCGCCAGCAGCCAAGTCGCCGGCAGGGCCACTGAAGCTTTCTTT
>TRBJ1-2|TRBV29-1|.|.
CSVTPSDYGYPF
TGCAGCGTTACCCCCTCAGACTATGGCTACCCCTTC
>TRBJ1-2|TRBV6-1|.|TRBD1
CASSEAGQGLIYGYTF
TGTGCCAGCAGTGAAGCAGGACAGGGGTTGATCTATGGCTACACCTTC
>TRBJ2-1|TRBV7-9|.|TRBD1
CASSDRDSSHNEQFF
TGTGCCAGCAGCGACCGGGACAGTAGCCACAATGAGCAGTTCTTC
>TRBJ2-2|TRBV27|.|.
CASSLLAGKNTGELFF
TGTGCCAGCAGTTTGCTCGCAGGGAAGAACACCGGGGAGCTGTTTTTT
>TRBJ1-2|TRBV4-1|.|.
CASSQETVANYGYTF
TGCGCCAGCAGCCAAGAGACAGTAGCTAACTATGGCTACACCTTC
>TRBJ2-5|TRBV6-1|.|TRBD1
CASSEWDRGLETQYF
TGTGCCAGCAGTGAATGGGACAGGGGCTTGGAGACCCAGTACTTC
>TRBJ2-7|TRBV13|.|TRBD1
CASTLRGQGDEQYF
TGTGCCAGCACCCTTAGGGGACAGGGCGATGAGCAGTACTTC
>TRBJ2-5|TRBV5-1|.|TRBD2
CASSLDGVPGGMETQYF
TGCGCCAGCAGCCTCGATGGGGTCCCGGGGGGGATGGAGACCCAGTACTTC
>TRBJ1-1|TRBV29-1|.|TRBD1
CSVEGQGEVAFF
TGCAGCGTTGAAGGACAGGGGGAGGTAGCTTTCTTT
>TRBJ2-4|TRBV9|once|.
CASSVGGRNIQYF
TGTGCCAGCAGCGTAGGGGGCAGAAACATTCAGTACTTC
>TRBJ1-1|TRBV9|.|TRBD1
CASSAGGNTEAFF
TGTGCCAGCAGCGCAGGGGGGAACACTGAAGCTTTCTTT
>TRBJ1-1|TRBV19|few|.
CAIRSGSHTEAFF
TGTGCGATCCGGTCGGGGTCTCACACTGAAGCTTTCTTT
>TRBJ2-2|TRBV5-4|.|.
CASSLTGTGELFF
TGTGCCAGCAGCCTGACAGGTACCGGGGAGCTGTTTTTT
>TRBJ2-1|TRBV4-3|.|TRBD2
CASSQDGRDYYNEQFF
TGCGCCAGCAGCCAAGATGGCCGGGACTACTACAATGAGCAGTTCTTC
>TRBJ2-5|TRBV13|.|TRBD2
CASSLTSGKETQYF
TGTGCCAGCAGCTTAACTAGCGGAAAAGAGACCCAGTACTTC
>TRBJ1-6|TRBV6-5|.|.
CASSYDRSSPLHF
TGTGCCAGCAGTTACGACCGGAGTTCACCCCTCCACTTT
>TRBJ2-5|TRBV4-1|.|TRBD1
CASSQVGTGVGDQETQYF
TGCGCCAGCAGCCAAGTCGGGACAGGGGTAGGGGACCAAGAGACCCAGTACTTC
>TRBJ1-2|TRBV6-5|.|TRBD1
CASRGQGSYYGYTF
TGTGCCAGCAGAGGACAGGGGTCTTACTATGGCTACACCTTC
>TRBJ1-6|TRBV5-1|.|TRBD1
CASSLAGGTYNSPLHF
TGCGCCAGCAGCTTAGCAGGGGGAACCTATAATTCACCCCTCCACTTT
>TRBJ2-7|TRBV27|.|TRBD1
CASSHGTGAYEQYF
TGTGCCAGCAGCCATGGGACAGGGGCCTACGAGCAGTACTTC
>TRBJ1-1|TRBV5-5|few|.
CASSLGLIIGAGTVGTEAFF
TGTGCCAGCAGCTTGGGGTTGATAATAGGAGCGGGGACGGTGGGAACTGAAGCTTTCTTT
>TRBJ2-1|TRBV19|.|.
CASSIEGGLYNEQFF
TGTGCCAGTAGTATAGAGGGGGGTCTATACAATGAGCAGTTCTTC
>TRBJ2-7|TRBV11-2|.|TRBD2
CASSLGGSGGAHEQYF
TGTGCCAGCAGCTTAGGTGGGAGCGGGGGGGCCCACGAGCAGTACTTC
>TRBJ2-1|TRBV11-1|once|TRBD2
CASSLAFGLAESNEQFF
TGTGCCAGCAGCTTAGCGTTCGGACTAGCGGAGAGCAATGAGCAGTTCTTC
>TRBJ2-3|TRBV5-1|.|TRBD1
CASSASGQGGTDTQYF
TGCGCCAGCAGCGCATCGGGACAGGGGGGCACAGATACGCAGTATTTT
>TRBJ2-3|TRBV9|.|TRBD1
CASSPWNRDRVADTQYF
TGTGCCAGCAGCCCGTGGAACCGGGACAGGGTCGCAGATACGCAGTATTTT
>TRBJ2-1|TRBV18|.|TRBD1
CASSRKGQSHNEQFF
TGTGCCAGCTCGCGGAAGGGACAGAGTCACAATGAGCAGTTCTTC
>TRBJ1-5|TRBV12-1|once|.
CASIHGLPGQGTRQPQHF
TGTGCCAGCATCCATGGACTACCGGGACAGGGTACGCGTCAGCCCCAGCATTTT
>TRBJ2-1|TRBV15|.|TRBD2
CATSRGLAENNEQFF
TGTGCCACCAGCAGAGGACTAGCGGAGAACAATGAGCAGTTCTTC
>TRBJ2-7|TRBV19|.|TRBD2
CATEGGGFIREQYF
TGTGCCACTGAAGGCGGGGGGTTTATACGTGAGCAGTACTTC
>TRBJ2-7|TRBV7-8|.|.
CASSLYHRVNSYEQYF
TGTGCCAGCAGCTTATACCACAGGGTCAACTCCTACGAGCAGTACTTC
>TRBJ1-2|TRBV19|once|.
CASNAGAGYTF
TGTGCCAGTAACGCAGGGGCTGGCTACACCTTC
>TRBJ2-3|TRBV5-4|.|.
CASSFQTDTQYF
TGTGCCAGCAGCTTCCAGACAGATACGCAGTATTTT
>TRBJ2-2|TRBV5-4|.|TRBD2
CASSPVAGGRTGELFF
TGTGCCAGCAGCCCGGTAGCGGGGGGGCGCACCGGGGAGCTGTTTTTT
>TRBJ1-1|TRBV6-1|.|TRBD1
CASSELGGGTEAFF
TGTGCCAGCAGTGAATTAGGGGGCGGCACTGAAGCTTTCTTT
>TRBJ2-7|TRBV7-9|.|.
CASSFHNGAYEQYF
TGTGCCAGCAGCTTCCACAACGGAGCCTACGAGCAGTACTTC
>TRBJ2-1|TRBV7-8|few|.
CASSLRGAASYNEQFF
TGTGCCAGCAGCTTGCGCGGGGCGGCATCCTACAATGAGCAGTTCTTC
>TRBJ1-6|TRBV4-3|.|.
CASSQDGRATNSPLHF
TGCGCCAGCAGCCAAGATGGGAGGGCAACCAATTCACCCCTCCACTTT
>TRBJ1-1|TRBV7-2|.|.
CASSLDVRSEAFF
TGTGCCAGCAGCTTAGACGTCAGATCTGAAGCTTTCTTT